One sample yielded the 14 T cell receptor beta chains listed below, sequenced in a study of blood T cells in healthy people across ages. A second PCR, run for about 6 to 11 cycles, used a sample-barcoded 5' primer plus a J-beta primer mix. TCRdb fed the 5' RACE reads into MiXCR, producing one record per CDR3 protein. The sample consists of 800,000 or so distinct CDR3 sequences, 60% to 80% of them appearing once. The sample consisted of blood. Receptors originate from a man aged 25-40 years in good health.

This clonotype has a single count. The rearrangement joins TRBV24-1 to TRBJ2-3; no firm D call. V was trimmed by 0 bases and J by 6 bases, leaving 15 bases between them. The CDR3 sequence is 16 residues long. Germline lookup yields CDR1 KGHDR and CDR2 SFDVKD. The DNA of the CDR3 is TGTGCCACCAGTGATTTGGGATCTGCGCCCAAGGATACGCAGTATTTT. It specifies CATSDLGSAPKDTQYF.

Only a few counts were recorded for this clonotype. This chain connects TRBV20-1 to TRBJ2-7; D ambiguous. Germline-derived CDR1 and CDR2 are DFQATT and SNEGSKA (reference sequence). Trimming stripped 0 bases from V and 0 bases from J, with 12 bases between. The CDR3 spans 15 residues. The CDR3 sequence: CSARDIHFPSYEQYF. The CDR3 nucleotides are TGCAGTGCTAGAGATATACACTTTCCCTCCTACGAGCAGTACTTC.

The rearrangement uses TRBV20-1 and TRBJ2-7; D perhaps matches TRBD1 (7 bases). Germline V gives CDR1 DFQATT, CDR2 SNEGSKA (reference sequence). The CDR3 runs 15 residues. V gave up 1 base and J gave up 2 bases, with 15 bases separating them. The CDR3 nucleotides are TGCAGTGCTAGAGTCGGAGGGGGCGGGACCTACGAGCAGTACTTC. Translated: CSARVGGGGTYEQYF.

The DNA for the CDR3 is TGTGCCGGTCAAAGGGGGAGCTCCTACAATGAGCAGTTCTTC. Amino acids: CAGQRGSSYNEQFF. The chain couples TRBV2 to TRBJ2-1; D is perhaps TRBD1 (6 bases). CDR3 length: 14 residues. Germline CDR1 SNHLY, CDR2 FYNNEI. Trimming stripped 11 bases from V and 0 bases from J, with 14 bases between.

This clonotype appeared many times. This chain joins TRBV20-1 and TRBJ2-7; 8 nucleotides line up with TRBD2. In germline, CDR1 is DFQATT, CDR2 SNEGSKA (reference sequence). The CDR3 extends over 14 amino acids. Trimming took 3 bases from V and 2 from J; bases not matched to a gene: 6. The chain's CDR3 is CSASNAGGTYEQYF. Here the CDR3 DNA reads TGCAGTGCTAGCAATGCGGGGGGTACCTACGAGCAGTACTTC.

V gene TRBV5-1 combines with J gene TRBJ2-1; a possible D gene is TRBD2 (5 bases). Trimming stripped 4 bases from V and 5 bases from J, with 13 bases between. Germline CDR1 is SGHRS and CDR2 is YFSETQ. The CDR3 runs 14 residues. CDR3 in DNA: TGCGCCAGCAGCACCTTAACAGCGGACAATGAGCAGTTCTTC. Its protein is CASSTLTADNEQFF.

This chain connects TRBV9 to TRBJ2-3; 13 bases match TRBD2. J was trimmed by 8 bases and V by 2 bases; bases with no gene match: 8. The CDR3 has 16 amino acids. In germline, CDR1 is SGDLS, CDR2 YYNGEE. This chain's CDR3 is CASSVRLAGGPGTQYF. CDR3 sequence (DNA): TGTGCCAGCAGCGTCCGACTAGCGGGGGGTCCAGGTACGCAGTATTTT.

This chain links TRBV5-1 with TRBJ2-7, with TRBD2 identical over 7 bases. The V and J ends lost 0 bases and 5 bases, in that order; junction bases with no gene match: 5. Germline V gene data show CDR1 as SGHRS and CDR2 as YFSETQ. CDR3 length: 14 amino acids. The CDR3 sequence: CASSLVAGYHEQYF. In DNA, the CDR3 is TGCGCCAGCAGCTTGGTAGCGGGCTATCACGAGCAGTACTTC.

This chain joins TRBV30 and TRBJ2-2, with D perhaps assigned TRBD1 or TRBD2 (5 bases each). CDR3 length: 13 amino acids. Deletions cut 2 bases from V and 6 bases from J, with 10 bases between. Germline V lookup: CDR1 GTSNPN, CDR2 SVGIG (reference sequence). The CDR3 region has the DNA TGTGCCTGGAGTTTAAGGGGACCCGGGGAGCTGTTTTTT. Translation: CAWSLRGPGELFF. The full variable domain, its missing parts supplied by reference TRBV30 and TRBJ2-2, is SQTIHQWPATLVQPVGSPLSLECTVEGTSNPNLYWYRQAAGRGLQLLFYSVGIGQISSEVPQNLSASRPQDRQFILSSKKLLLSDSGFYLCAWSLRGPGELFFGEGSRLTVL.

In DNA form, the CDR3 reads TGTGCCAGCAGTTATTACCGAGGGCAATCCCGGGGTGAGCAGTTCTTC. Residues: CASSYYRGQSRGEQFF. The rearrangement joins TRBV6-5 to TRBJ2-1, with a possible D match to TRBD2 (5 bases). The CDR3 extends over 16 amino acids. The V end lost 3 bases, the J end lost 9 bases, and 21 bases lay between the germline ends. Germline CDR1 MNHEY, CDR2 SVGAGI.

This clonotype was recorded a few times. The genes are TRBV29-1 and TRBJ2-1; 7 bases map to TRBD2. The J segment lost 5 bases and the V segment lost 7 bases, leaving 14 bases of the junction unmatched. This CDR3 comprises 15 residues. CDR1 and CDR2 (germline): SQVTM, ANQGSEA. In DNA form, the CDR3 reads TGCAGCGCCATAATGGCTAGCGGAACTAACAATGAGCAGTTCTTC. Its translation is CSAIMASGTNNEQFF.

The CDR3 is CASRTSGGRGYEQYF. The CDR3 nucleotides are TGTGCCAGCAGAACCAGCGGGGGGCGAGGCTACGAGCAGTACTTC. J is TRBJ2-5 and V is TRBV7-9; 9 nucleotides line up with TRBD2. The J call is doubtful: the DNA matches TRBJ2-7 better. The CDR3 extends over 15 amino acids. Germline CDR1 SEHNR, CDR2 FQNEAQ (reference sequence).

This clonotype was recorded at least ten times. This rearrangement joins TRBV20-1 to TRBJ2-7; D may be TRBD2 (6 bases). The CDR3 is made up of 12 amino acids. Germline values: CDR1 DFQATT, CDR2 SNEGSKA (reference sequence). Trimming cost V 3 bases and J 0 bases, with 6 bases left between them. In DNA form, the CDR3 reads TGCAGTGCTAGCGGGGGCTCCTACGAGCAGTACTTC. It is translated as CSASGGSYEQYF.

This clonotype was counted only a few times. The chain couples TRBV19 to TRBJ2-1, with 9 bases that match TRBD2. The CDR3 has 16 amino acids. V trimming: 3 bases; J trimming: 7 bases; junction bases outside the gene matches: 10. Germline CDR1 reads LNHDA; CDR2 reads SQIVND (reference sequence). The CDR3 region has the DNA TGTGCCAGTAGTATTGGGCGCGGGGGGGCCCTTAATGAGCAGTTCTTC. Residues: CASSIGRGGALNEQFF.